This is a list of T cell receptor beta chains from one sample in a study of OX40 agonist ivuxolimab in advanced cancers. The table came from immunoSEQ multiplex PCR; TCRdb's copy has only in-frame clones and leaves some out. The sample holds fewer than 90,000 clones, around 86% seen once. The sample was CD4+ or CD8+ T cells sorted from blood, taken in a trial of the OX40 agonist ivuxolimab. The receptor source for this set is an adult with an advanced solid tumor such as melanoma, head and neck, liver or kidney cancer. CDR3s include the opening cysteine and the closing phenylalanine or tryptophan. D genes are given only for firm matches. Not every row has a clone size; where given, it reads once, few, many or a size class.

TGTGCCAGCAGCTTAGATGGGTCCACAGATACGCAGTATTTT,CASSLDGSTDTQYF,TRBJ2-3,TRBV7-2,NA,NA
TGTGCCAGCAGTTCACAGGGAATTAATCAGCCCCAGCATTTT,CASSSQGINQPQHF,TRBJ1-5,TRBV27,NA,NA
TGTGCCAGCAGCCCACAGGGGAGCGGTAAGGAGACCCAGTACTTC,CASSPQGSGKETQYF,TRBJ2-5,TRBV9,TRBD1,NA
TGTGCCATCAGTGAGTCGAGAAGGAACTACGAGCAGTACTTC,CAISESRRNYEQYF,TRBJ2-7,TRBV10-3,NA,NA
TGTGCCATCAGTGAATTGGGGCCTAGCGGGAGCAATGAGCAGTTCTTC,CAISELGPSGSNEQFF,TRBJ2-1,TRBV10-3,TRBD2,NA
TGCGCCAGCAGCCAAGGATCGGTGATGGGAGAGCAGTACTTC,CASSQGSVMGEQYF,TRBJ2-7,TRBV4-3,NA,NA
TGTGCCAGCAGCCGGGGGGGTAGCGGGAGTGATGAGCAGTTCTTC,CASSRGGSGSDEQFF,TRBJ2-1,TRBV5-4,TRBD2,few
TGTGCCAGTAACGGGAGGACGGCTAACACCGGGGAGCTGTTTTTT,CASNGRTANTGELFF,TRBJ2-2,TRBV19,TRBD2,few
TGTGCCAGCAGCTCCGGGACAGTCTATGGCTACACCTTC,CASSSGTVYGYTF,TRBJ1-2,TRBV7-9,TRBD1,once
TGCAGTGCTAGTAGAGCGACTGAAGCTTTCTTT,CSASRATEAFF,TRBJ1-1,TRBV20-1,NA,NA
TGTGCCAGCAGCTTAATCTCAAACGGCGGGGAGCTGTTTTTT,CASSLISNGGELFF,TRBJ2-2,TRBV7-3,NA,NA
TGTGCCAGCAGTTACTCCGCCGCCCTATGGGAGCAGTTCTTC,CASSYSAALWEQFF,TRBJ2-1,TRBV6-6,NA,NA
TGTGCCAGCAGCAAAGTGGACAGTAGCTCCTACGAGCAGTACTTC,CASSKVDSSSYEQYF,TRBJ2-7,TRBV6-6,NA,NA
TGCGCCAGCAGCCAAGGGGACAAGTCCGATCAGCCCCAGCATTTT,CASSQGDKSDQPQHF,TRBJ1-5,TRBV4-1,NA,NA
TGCGCCAGCAGCTCAGGGGAAGCCCCAAATCAGCCCCAGCATTTT,CASSSGEAPNQPQHF,TRBJ1-5,TRBV5-1,NA,NA
TGTGCCAGCAGCCCACGCGCCTTCCCGGGGGAAGCTTTCTTT,CASSPRAFPGEAFF,TRBJ1-1,TRBV7-9,NA,NA
TGTGCCAGCAGCCCCAGTAACACCGGGGAGCTGTTTTTT,CASSPSNTGELFF,TRBJ2-2,TRBV7-2,NA,NA
TGTGCAAGTCGCTTTGCCGAATTTCTAGTCTATGGCTACACCTTC,CASRFAEFLVYGYTF,TRBJ1-2,TRBV12-2,NA,NA
TGTGCCAGCAGCCGCCGGGGCGGGAGAACGTACGAGCAGTACTTC,CASSRRGGRTYEQYF,TRBJ2-7,TRBV5-4,TRBD2,NA
TGTGCCAGCAGCACCCTCCCGCCGGGCGGGGGGGCAAGGGAAAATACGCAGTATTTT,CASSTLPPGGGARENTQYF,TRBJ2-3,TRBV7-3,TRBD2,NA
TGTGCCAGCAGCTCCGGACTCATCGGGGAGCTGTTTTTT,CASSSGLIGELFF,TRBJ2-2,TRBV11-3,NA,NA
TGTGCCAGCAGCTTAACGACCGGAGATAATTCACCCCTCCACTTT,CASSLTTGDNSPLHF,TRBJ1-6,TRBV7-3,NA,NA
TGTGCCGTCAGACAGGGTGGGTCCTACAATGAGCAGTTCTTC,CAVRQGGSYNEQFF,TRBJ2-1,TRBV10-3,TRBD1,NA
TGTGCCAGCAGGTCCCAAGAGACCCAGTACTTC,CASRSQETQYF,TRBJ2-5,TRBV6-1,NA,NA
TGTGCCAGCAGTTTAGTGGCAGGGCGGGAGACCCAGTACTTC,CASSLVAGRETQYF,TRBJ2-5,TRBV27,NA,NA
TGTGCCAGCAGTGAGGGGCCCGGTCAGCCCCAGCATTTT,CASSEGPGQPQHF,TRBJ1-5,TRBV6-1,NA,few
TGTGCCAGCAGCCTTCTCCCGGCCTATGGCTACACCTTC,CASSLLPAYGYTF,TRBJ1-2,TRBV7-9,NA,NA
TGTGCCAGCACATCTCGGGGCCCTTCATTGTACACTGAAGCTTTCTTT,CASTSRGPSLYTEAFF,TRBJ1-1,TRBV5-4,NA,NA
TGTGCCATCAGGGCGTTCGGACAGAACACTGAAGCTTTCTTT,CAIRAFGQNTEAFF,TRBJ1-1,TRBV10-3,NA,NA
TGTGCCAGCAGCTTGGTTACAGGGGTGAGGAGCACTGAAGCTTTCTTT,CASSLVTGVRSTEAFF,TRBJ1-1,TRBV5-5,TRBD1,NA
TGTGCCAGTAGTATTGGGCAGCCCCAGCATTTT,CASSIGQPQHF,TRBJ1-5,TRBV19,NA,few
TGCGCCAGCAGCCAAGACGCTCCGGGAGGGCCGGGTGAGCAGTTCTTC,CASSQDAPGGPGEQFF,TRBJ2-1,TRBV4-3,TRBD2,NA
TGTGCCATCGGGGCGGTAGAAATCTATGGCTACACCTTC,CAIGAVEIYGYTF,TRBJ1-2,TRBV10-3,NA,many
TGCGCCAGCACAGAGCAGGGGGACACCGGGGAGCTGTTTTTT,CASTEQGDTGELFF,TRBJ2-2,TRBV5-1,TRBD1,NA
TGTGCCAGCAGCGCCGGACAGACAGATACGCAGTATTTT,CASSAGQTDTQYF,TRBJ2-3,TRBV9,NA,NA
TGTGCCAGTAGCATAAAGTGGGTTAAAACGGGTGGAAACACCATATATTTT,CASSIKWVKTGGNTIYF,TRBJ1-3,TRBV19,NA,NA
TGCGCCAGCAGGTTGGGGTTTGTAACTAATGAAAAACTGTTTTTT,CASRLGFVTNEKLFF,TRBJ1-4,TRBV4-1,NA,NA
TGCAGCGTTGGTTCCGAATACGAGCAGTACTTC,CSVGSEYEQYF,TRBJ2-7,TRBV29-1,NA,NA
TGCAGCGTTGGTTCGACAGGGGCGACATATGGCTACACCTTC,CSVGSTGATYGYTF,TRBJ1-2,TRBV29-1,TRBD1,NA
TGTGCCAGCAGTGAAGGTCTTGGCGTAGACCAGTACTTC,CASSEGLGVDQYF,TRBJ2-5,TRBV6-1,NA,NA
TGTGCCAGCAGCAAAGGGTGCCATAGGACGGAGTCCTACGAGCAGTACTTC,CASSKGCHRTESYEQYF,TRBJ2-7,TRBV21-1,NA,once
TGTGCCAGCAGCTTAGGAGACAGAGACACCGGGGAGCTGTTTTTT,CASSLGDRDTGELFF,TRBJ2-2,TRBV7-9,NA,NA
TGTGCCAGCTCACCAGGGTCGGGCCCTTACGAGCAGTACTTC,CASSPGSGPYEQYF,TRBJ2-7,TRBV18,NA,NA
TGTGCCAGCAGCGGGGGGACAGGGGGCTTTGGCTACACCTTC,CASSGGTGGFGYTF,TRBJ1-2,TRBV7-8,TRBD1,NA
TGCGCCAGCAGCTTATCGGACAGGGATACCAACATTCAGTACTTC,CASSLSDRDTNIQYF,TRBJ2-4,TRBV5-1,TRBD1,NA
TGTGCCAGCAGCCAGGGAAGCTCTGGAAACACCATATATTTT,CASSQGSSGNTIYF,TRBJ1-3,TRBV7-3,NA,NA
TGTGCCAGCAGCCGAGCCTGGGCGACCGGTTACAATGAGCAGTTCTTC,CASSRAWATGYNEQFF,TRBJ2-1,TRBV27,NA,NA
TGTGCCAGCAGCTTCGACAGGGGGGGTTTTTTTGAGCAGTACTTC,CASSFDRGGFFEQYF,TRBJ2-7,TRBV5-4,TRBD1,NA
TGTGCCTGGAGTCGGGACAGGGAAAGTGACGAGCAGTACTTC,CAWSRDRESDEQYF,TRBJ2-7,TRBV30,TRBD1,NA
TGTGCCTGGGGGGGGCGGGGCGACACTGAAGCTTTCTTT,CAWGGRGDTEAFF,TRBJ1-1,TRBV30,NA,NA
TGTGCCACCAGCAGACGTCCGGGGGATGGCTACACCTTC,CATSRRPGDGYTF,TRBJ1-2,TRBV15,NA,once
TGTGCCACCAGCAGAGGGGATGTCATCCAAGTTGGCTACACCTTC,CATSRGDVIQVGYTF,TRBJ1-2,TRBV15,NA,NA
TGTGCCAGCAGTACCACGGGGCGCAGCTCCTACGAGCAGTACTTC,CASSTTGRSSYEQYF,TRBJ2-7,TRBV6-5,NA,NA
TGTGCCAGCAGCCTGAGAACCGGACAGGCCAAGAACACTGAAGCTTTCTTT,CASSLRTGQAKNTEAFF,TRBJ1-1,TRBV11-3,TRBD1,NA
TGCGCCAGCAGACCACAGACCAACACAGATACGCAGTATTTT,CASRPQTNTDTQYF,TRBJ2-3,TRBV5-1,NA,NA
TGTGCCAGTAGTATGACAGGGGTTGAAAAACTGTTTTTT,CASSMTGVEKLFF,TRBJ1-4,TRBV19,TRBD1,NA
TGTGCCAGCACCCAGACGGACCAGGGAGAGACCCAGTACTTC,CASTQTDQGETQYF,TRBJ2-5,TRBV6-5,NA,NA
TGTGCCAGCAGGGGACAGGGCGGGACACCTGAAGCTTTCTTT,CASRGQGGTPEAFF,TRBJ1-1,TRBV25-1,TRBD1,NA
TGTGCCAGCAGCTTAGCTCCGGGACCCTCGACTGGAAACACCATATATTTT,CASSLAPGPSTGNTIYF,TRBJ1-3,TRBV11-1,NA,NA